Listed here is a single TCR beta chain. These data originate in a study of T cells after yellow fever vaccination. The V end lost 4 bases, the J end lost 6 bases, and 19 bases lay between the germline ends. CDR1 is DFQATT, CDR2 SNEGSKA, per germline (reference sequence). The CDR3 covers 14 residues. TCRdb re-analysed the 5' RACE reads in MiXCR, keeping a single row per CDR3 protein. The sample lists about 550,000 distinct CDR3 sequences; about a fifth were seen once. The sequence came from a man aged 25 to 45 who received the YFV17D yellow fever vaccine. The chain recombines TRBV20-1 with TRBJ2-7; no reliable D call. The source was PBMCs, collected 15 days after the yellow fever booster vaccination. CDR3 nucleotide sequence: TGCAGTGCTATAGGTAGCCCAGGTCCGGGCGAGCAGTACTTC. Translated, it gives CSAIGSPGPGEQYF.